The clone carrying this TCR beta chain was counted only a few times. The data are from a study of beta chain features in type 1 diabetes. The authors reverse transcribed all of the isolated RNA, so sequencing captured expressed TCRB transcripts. Here immunoSEQ multiplex PCR was the method, and the copy in TCRdb shows in-frame clones only, minus some. The sample holds roughly 370,000 clones, around 13% seen once. V was clipped by 5 bases and J by 6 bases, with 18 bases between them. CDR1 and CDR2 (germline): SGHRS, YFSETQ. CDR3 length: 14 amino acids. The clonotype was recovered from a man aged 30 to 39 in good health. Source material: naive CD4+ T cells from blood. The chain joins TRBV5-1 to TRBJ2-7; no definite D call. CDR3 nucleotide sequence: TGCGCCAGCAGATTAAGGAATTCGCTTTGCGAGCAGTACGTC. It specifies CASRLRNSLCEQYV.